This T cell receptor (beta chain) was identified in a study of Ad26.COV2.S vaccination and SARS-CoV-2 variants. Treatment indicated: over 15 received Ad26.COV2.S at low or high dose, single or two shots; about 5 received placebo; per-sample allocation not given. At day 63 after the first vaccine or placebo injection, samples were drawn. Sequencing used immunoSEQ multiplex PCR; TCRdb keeps in-frame clones, though not all of them. The profile shows about 260,000 clones, around nine tenths of them singletons. Per the germline V gene, CDR1 is SGDLS and CDR2 is YYNGEE. Trimming left V 0 bases short and J 5 bases short, with 14 bases between. The CDR3 consists of 15 residues. Study observations and caveats: After vaccination, substantial breadth of spike-specific CD8+ and CD4+ responses was reported.

About this clone: Its antigen is unidentified.

The chain uses TRBV9 and TRBJ2-5, with a possible D match to TRBD2 (6 bases). The receptor's source is a person aged 18 to 65 who received the Ad26.COV2.S COVID-19 vaccine or a placebo. Sequenced here: peripheral blood, sampled in a trial of Ad26.COV2.S vaccine versus placebo. The DNA of the CDR3 is TGTGCCAGCAGCGTAGGGGACTCCGGACGGGAGACCCAGTACTTC. It encodes CASSVGDSGRETQYF.